This TCR beta chain came from a study of cytomegalovirus exposure and HLA in healthy donors. PCR employed 60 Vbeta and 13 Jbeta primers. Assay: immunoSEQ multiplex PCR; the TCRdb copy retains only in-frame clones and omits some. The sample has about 130,000 clones, around 79% seen once. Trimming stripped 3 bases from V and 2 bases from J, with 14 bases between. This CDR3 spans 16 amino acids. CDR1 and CDR2 from the germline V gene are MDHEN and SYDVKM. The chain recombines TRBV28 with TRBJ1-5; possibly TRBD1 for D (6 bases). The source is a man aged 35-49 years in good health and CMV-seropositive. Sequenced sample: PBMCs. The CDR3 DNA follows: TGTGCCAGCAGTTTTTTCAGGGGATTTGGCAATCAGCCCCAGCATTTT. Its translation is CASSFFRGFGNQPQHF.